The rows below give T cell receptor beta chains drawn from one sample of a study of blood T cell repertoires in COVID-19. Produced via immunoSEQ multiplex PCR; TCRdb's table is partial and in-frame only. The sample carries a few hundred thousand clones, 86% recorded once. The sequenced material came from peripheral blood. The receptors come from a man between 18 and 35 years old with active or convalescent COVID-19. CDR3s include the opening cysteine and the closing phenylalanine or tryptophan. Each record gives: V gene, J gene, CDR3 protein.

v_gene: TRBV5-1
j_gene: TRBJ2-5
CDR3aa: CASSPQTSGQETQYF

v_gene: TRBV7-2
j_gene: TRBJ1-5
CDR3aa: CASSLRQGSQPQHF

v_gene: TRBV24-1
j_gene: TRBJ2-1
CDR3aa: CATSDPGVAVSSYNEQFF

v_gene: TRBV3-1/TRBV3-2
j_gene: TRBJ2-7
CDR3aa: CASSQDARGTYEQYF

v_gene: TRBV19
j_gene: TRBJ2-3
CDR3aa: CASSGGRDTDTQYF

v_gene: TRBV14
j_gene: TRBJ2-5
CDR3aa: CASSQIPQETQYF

v_gene: TRBV12-3/TRBV12-4
j_gene: TRBJ1-1
CDR3aa: CASSIDRFTEAFF

v_gene: TRBV3-1/TRBV3-2
j_gene: TRBJ2-7
CDR3aa: CASSQERATEQYF

v_gene: TRBV4-2
j_gene: TRBJ2-2
CDR3aa: CASSQDSGRDTGELFF

v_gene: TRBV6-5
j_gene: TRBJ1-2
CDR3aa: CASRVPGGYGYTF

v_gene: TRBV12-5
j_gene: TRBJ1-5
CDR3aa: CASGRGIDQPQHF

v_gene: TRBV5-4
j_gene: TRBJ1-3
CDR3aa: CASSQTLASGNTIYF

v_gene: TRBV4-2
j_gene: TRBJ1-1
CDR3aa: CASSQEPGGTEAFF

v_gene: TRBV6-6
j_gene: TRBJ2-7
CDR3aa: CASSPPGLPEQYF

v_gene: TRBV5-1
j_gene: TRBJ2-5
CDR3aa: CASSLITEETQYF

v_gene: TRBV9
j_gene: TRBJ2-7
CDR3aa: CASSESSGAYEQYF

v_gene: TRBV9
j_gene: TRBJ2-7
CDR3aa: CASSPGGNPSEQYF

v_gene: TRBV5-1
j_gene: TRBJ2-1
CDR3aa: CASSFHTSGSNEQFF

v_gene: TRBV7-6
j_gene: TRBJ1-6
CDR3aa: CASSPTGGGNSPLHF

v_gene: TRBV19
j_gene: TRBJ2-2
CDR3aa: CASSGGLKRLAGELFF

v_gene: TRBV29-1
j_gene: TRBJ2-1
CDR3aa: CSVGNSGEQFF

v_gene: TRBV2
j_gene: TRBJ1-6
CDR3aa: CASSRAPAGGASLHF

v_gene: TRBV30
j_gene: TRBJ1-5
CDR3aa: CAWNGPRDRIGQPQHF

v_gene: TRBV27
j_gene: TRBJ2-7
CDR3aa: CASSPQVGGLYEQYF

v_gene: TRBV4-1
j_gene: TRBJ2-7
CDR3aa: CASSAQGANGASYEQYF

v_gene: TRBV30
j_gene: TRBJ2-3
CDR3aa: CAWRRDQGTDTQYF

v_gene: TRBV29-1
j_gene: TRBJ1-2
CDR3aa: CSQRRAYGYTF